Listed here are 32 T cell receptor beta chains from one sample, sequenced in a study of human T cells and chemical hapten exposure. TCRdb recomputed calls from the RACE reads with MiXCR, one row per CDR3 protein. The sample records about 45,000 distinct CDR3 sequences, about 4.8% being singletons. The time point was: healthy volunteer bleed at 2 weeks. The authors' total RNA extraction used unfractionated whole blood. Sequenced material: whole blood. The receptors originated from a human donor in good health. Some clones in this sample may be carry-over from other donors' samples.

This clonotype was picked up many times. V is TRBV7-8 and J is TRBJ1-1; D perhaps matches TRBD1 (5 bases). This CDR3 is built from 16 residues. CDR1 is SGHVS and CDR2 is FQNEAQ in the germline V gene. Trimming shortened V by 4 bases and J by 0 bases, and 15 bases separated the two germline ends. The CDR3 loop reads CASSSPYGGMNTEAFF. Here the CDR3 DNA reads TGTGCCAGCAGCTCCCCCTATGGGGGGATGAACACTGAAGCTTTCTTT.

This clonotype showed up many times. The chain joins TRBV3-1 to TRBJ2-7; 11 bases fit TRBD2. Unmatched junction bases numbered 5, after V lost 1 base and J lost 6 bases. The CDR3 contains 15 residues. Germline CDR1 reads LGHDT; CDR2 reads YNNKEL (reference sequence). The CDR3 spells CASSQVTSGGSEQYF. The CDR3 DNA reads TGTGCCAGCAGCCAAGTAACTAGCGGGGGCTCCGAGCAGTACTTC.

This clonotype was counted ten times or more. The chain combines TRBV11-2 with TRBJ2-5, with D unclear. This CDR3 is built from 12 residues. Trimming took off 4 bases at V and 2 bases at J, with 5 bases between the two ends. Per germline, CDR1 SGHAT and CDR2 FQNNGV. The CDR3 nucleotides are TGTGCCAGCAGCTACCTACAAGAGACCCAGTACTTC. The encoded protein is CASSYLQETQYF.

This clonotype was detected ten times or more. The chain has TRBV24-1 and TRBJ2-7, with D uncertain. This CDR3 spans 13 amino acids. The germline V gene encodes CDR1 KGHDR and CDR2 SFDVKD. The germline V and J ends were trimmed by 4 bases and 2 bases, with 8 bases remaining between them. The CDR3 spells CATSESNTYEQYF. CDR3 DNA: TGTGCCACCAGTGAATCAAACACCTACGAGCAGTACTTC.

For the CDR3, the DNA is TGTGCCAGCCACAGTTTAAACTACGAGCAGTACTTC. Translation gives CASHSLNYEQYF. V usage is TRBV28 and J usage is TRBJ2-7; D gene unclear. The ends were cut back, 8 bases at V and 3 bases at J, with 11 bases in the middle. Looked up from germline, CDR1 is MDHEN and CDR2 is SYDVKM. The CDR3 covers 12 residues. The entire variable domain, with the rest obtained from reference TRBV28 and TRBJ2-7, is as follows: DVKVTQSSRYLVKRTGEKVFLECVQDMDHENMFWYRQDPGLGLRLIYFSYDVKMKEKGDIPEGYSVSREKKERFSLILESASTNQTSMYLCASHSLNYEQYFGPGTRLTVT.

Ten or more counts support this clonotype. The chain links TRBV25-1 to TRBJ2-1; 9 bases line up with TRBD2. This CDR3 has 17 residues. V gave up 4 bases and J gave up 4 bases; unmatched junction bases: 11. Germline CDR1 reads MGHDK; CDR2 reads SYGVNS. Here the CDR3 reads CASSVVEAGGDYNEQFF. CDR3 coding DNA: TGTGCCAGCAGTGTTGTTGAGGCGGGAGGGGATTACAATGAGCAGTTCTTC.

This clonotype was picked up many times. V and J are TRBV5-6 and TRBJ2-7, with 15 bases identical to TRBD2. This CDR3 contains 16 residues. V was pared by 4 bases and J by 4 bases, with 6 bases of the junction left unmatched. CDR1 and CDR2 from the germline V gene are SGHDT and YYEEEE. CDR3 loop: CASSPGLAGGPYEQYF. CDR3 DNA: TGTGCCAGCAGCCCAGGACTAGCGGGAGGGCCGTACGAGCAGTACTTC.

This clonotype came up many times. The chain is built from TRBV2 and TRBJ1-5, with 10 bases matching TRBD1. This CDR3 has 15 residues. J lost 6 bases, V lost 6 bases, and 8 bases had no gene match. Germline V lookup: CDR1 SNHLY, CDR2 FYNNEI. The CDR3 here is CASSIEGQGTQPQHF. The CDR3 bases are TGTGCCAGCAGCATTGAGGGACAGGGGACTCAGCCCCAGCATTTT.

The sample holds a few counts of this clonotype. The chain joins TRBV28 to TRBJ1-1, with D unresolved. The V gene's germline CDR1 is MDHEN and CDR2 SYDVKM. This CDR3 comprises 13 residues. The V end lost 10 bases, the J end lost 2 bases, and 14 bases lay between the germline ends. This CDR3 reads CATGPSENTEAFF. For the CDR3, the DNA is TGTGCCACCGGGCCCTCGGAAAACACTGAAGCTTTCTTT.

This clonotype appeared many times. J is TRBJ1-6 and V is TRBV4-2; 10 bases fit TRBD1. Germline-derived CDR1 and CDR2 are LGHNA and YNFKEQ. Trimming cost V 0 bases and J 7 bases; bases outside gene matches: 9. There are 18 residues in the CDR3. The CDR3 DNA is TGTGCCAGCAGCCAAGATCGAAGGGGACAGGGGCGGAATTCACCCCTCCACTTT. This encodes CASSQDRRGQGRNSPLHF.

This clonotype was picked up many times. CDR3 nucleotides: TGTGCCAGCAGCTTAGTTCCAGCAAACGGGGAAAAACTGTTTTTT. Amino acids: CASSLVPANGEKLFF. This sequence joins TRBV7-9 and TRBJ1-4, with D unresolved. The germline V and J ends were trimmed by 1 base and 8 bases, with 14 bases remaining between them. Germline CDR1 SEHNR, CDR2 FQNEAQ (reference sequence). This CDR3 spans 15 amino acids.

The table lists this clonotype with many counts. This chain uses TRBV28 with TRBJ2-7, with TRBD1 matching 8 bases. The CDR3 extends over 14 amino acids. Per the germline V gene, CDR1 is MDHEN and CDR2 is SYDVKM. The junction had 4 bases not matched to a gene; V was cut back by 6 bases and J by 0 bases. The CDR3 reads CASSSTGGSYEQYF. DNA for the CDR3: TGTGCCAGCAGCTCTACAGGGGGCTCCTACGAGCAGTACTTC. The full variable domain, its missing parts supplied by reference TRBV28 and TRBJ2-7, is DVKVTQSSRYLVKRTGEKVFLECVQDMDHENMFWYRQDPGLGLRLIYFSYDVKMKEKGDIPEGYSVSREKKERFSLILESASTNQTSMYLCASSSTGGSYEQYFGPGTRLTVT.

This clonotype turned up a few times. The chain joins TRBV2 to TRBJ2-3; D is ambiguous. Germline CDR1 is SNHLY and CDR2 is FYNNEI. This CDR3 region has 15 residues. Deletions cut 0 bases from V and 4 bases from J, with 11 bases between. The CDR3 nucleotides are TGTGCCAGCAGTGAAGCCGTCCGCAGTGCAGATACGCAGTATTTT. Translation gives CASSEAVRSADTQYF.

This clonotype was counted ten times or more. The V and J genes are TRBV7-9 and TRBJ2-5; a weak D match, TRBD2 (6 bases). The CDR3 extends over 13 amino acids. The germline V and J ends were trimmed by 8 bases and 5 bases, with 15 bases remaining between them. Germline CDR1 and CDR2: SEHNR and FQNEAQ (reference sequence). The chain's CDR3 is CASSSSGRETQYF. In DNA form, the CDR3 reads TGTGCCAGCTCAAGTTCAGGGAGGGAGACCCAGTACTTC. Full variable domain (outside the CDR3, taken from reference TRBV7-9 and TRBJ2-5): DTGVSQNPRHKITKRGQNVTFRCDPISEHNRLYWYRQTLGQGPEFLTYFQNEAQLEKSRLLSDRFSAERPKGSFSTLEIQRTEQGDSAMYLCASSSSGRETQYFGPGTRLLVL.

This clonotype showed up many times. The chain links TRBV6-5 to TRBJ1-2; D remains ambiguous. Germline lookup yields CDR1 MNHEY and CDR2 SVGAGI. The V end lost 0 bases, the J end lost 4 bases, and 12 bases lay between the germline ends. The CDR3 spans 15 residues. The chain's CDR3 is CASSYSRTGSYGYTF. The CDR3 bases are TGTGCCAGCAGTTACTCGCGCACCGGTAGCTATGGCTACACCTTC.

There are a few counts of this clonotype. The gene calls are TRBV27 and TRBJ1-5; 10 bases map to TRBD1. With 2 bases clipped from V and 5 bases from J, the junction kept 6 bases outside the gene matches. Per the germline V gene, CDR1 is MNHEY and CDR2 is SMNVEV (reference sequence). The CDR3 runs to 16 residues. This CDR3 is CASSLARDRGDQPQHF. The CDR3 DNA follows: TGTGCCAGCAGTTTAGCCCGGGACAGGGGTGATCAGCCCCAGCATTTT.

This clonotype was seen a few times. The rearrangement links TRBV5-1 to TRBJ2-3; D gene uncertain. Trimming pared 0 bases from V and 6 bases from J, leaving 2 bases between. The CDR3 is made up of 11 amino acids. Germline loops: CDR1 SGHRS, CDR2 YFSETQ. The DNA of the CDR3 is TGCGCCAGCAGCTTGGCGGATACGCAGTATTTT. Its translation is CASSLADTQYF.

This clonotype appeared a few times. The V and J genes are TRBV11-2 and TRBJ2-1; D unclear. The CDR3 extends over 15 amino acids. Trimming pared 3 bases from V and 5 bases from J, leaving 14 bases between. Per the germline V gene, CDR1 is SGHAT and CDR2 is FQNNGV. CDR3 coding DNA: TGTGCCAGCAGCTTCGGTTACGAGATCCACAATGAGCAGTTCTTC. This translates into CASSFGYEIHNEQFF.

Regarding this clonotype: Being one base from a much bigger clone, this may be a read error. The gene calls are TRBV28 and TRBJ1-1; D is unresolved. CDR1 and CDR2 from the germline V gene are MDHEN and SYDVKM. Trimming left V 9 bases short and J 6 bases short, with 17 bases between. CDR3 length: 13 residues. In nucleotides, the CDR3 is TGTGCCAGGAGCCTGGGGTCCCCCCCTGAAGCTTTCTTT. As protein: CARSLGSPPEAFF.

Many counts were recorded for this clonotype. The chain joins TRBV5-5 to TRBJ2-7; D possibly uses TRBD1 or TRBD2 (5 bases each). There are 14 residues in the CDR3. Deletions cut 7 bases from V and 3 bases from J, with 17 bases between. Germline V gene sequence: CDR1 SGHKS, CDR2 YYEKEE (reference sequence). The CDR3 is CASYIRDGVYEQYF. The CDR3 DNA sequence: TGTGCCAGCTACATCCGGGACGGAGTCTACGAGCAGTACTTC. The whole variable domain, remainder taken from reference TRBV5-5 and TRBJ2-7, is DAGVTQSPTHLIKTRGQQVTLRCSPISGHKSVSWYQQVLGQGPQFIFQYYEKEERGRGNFPDRFSARQFPNYSSELNVNALLLGDSALYLCASYIRDGVYEQYFGPGTRLTVT.

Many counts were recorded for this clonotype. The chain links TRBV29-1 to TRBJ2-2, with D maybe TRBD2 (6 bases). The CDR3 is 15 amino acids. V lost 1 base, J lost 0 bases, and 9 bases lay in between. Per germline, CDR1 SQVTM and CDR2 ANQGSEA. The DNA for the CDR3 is TGCAGCGTTGAAGCCGCTAGCGCGAACACCGGGGAGCTGTTTTTT. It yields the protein CSVEAASANTGELFF.

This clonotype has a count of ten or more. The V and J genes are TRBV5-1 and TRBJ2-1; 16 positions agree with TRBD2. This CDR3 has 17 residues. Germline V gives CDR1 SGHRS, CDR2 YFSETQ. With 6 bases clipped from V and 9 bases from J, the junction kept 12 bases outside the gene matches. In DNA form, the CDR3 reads TGCGCCAGCACCTTACTGGGACTAGCGGGAGGGCCGGGTGAGCAGTTCTTC. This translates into CASTLLGLAGGPGEQFF.

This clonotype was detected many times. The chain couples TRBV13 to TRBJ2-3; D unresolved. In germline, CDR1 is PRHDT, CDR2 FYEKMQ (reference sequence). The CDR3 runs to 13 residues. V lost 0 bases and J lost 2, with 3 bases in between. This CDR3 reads CASSLGATDTQYF. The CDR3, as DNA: TGTGCCAGCAGCTTAGGGGCCACAGATACGCAGTATTTT.

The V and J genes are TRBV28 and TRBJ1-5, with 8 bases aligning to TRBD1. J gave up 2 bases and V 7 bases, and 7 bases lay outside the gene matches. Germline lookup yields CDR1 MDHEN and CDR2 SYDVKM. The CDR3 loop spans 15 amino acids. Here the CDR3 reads CASTKQGGRNQPQHF. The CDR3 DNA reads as TGTGCCAGCACAAAACAGGGGGGGCGCAATCAGCCCCAGCATTTT.

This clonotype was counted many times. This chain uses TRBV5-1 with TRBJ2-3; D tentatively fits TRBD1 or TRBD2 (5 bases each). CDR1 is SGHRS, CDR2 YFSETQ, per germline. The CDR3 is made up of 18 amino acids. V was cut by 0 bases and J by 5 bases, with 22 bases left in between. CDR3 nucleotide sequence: TGCGCCAGCAGCTTGGGGCTCGGGACCACCTACGCAGGAGATACGCAGTATTTT. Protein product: CASSLGLGTTYAGDTQYF. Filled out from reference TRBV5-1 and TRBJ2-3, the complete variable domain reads KAGVTQTPRYLIKTRGQQVTLSCSPISGHRSVSWYQQTPGQGLQFLFEYFSETQRNKGNFPGRFSGRQFSNSRSEMNVSTLELGDSALYLCASSLGLGTTYAGDTQYFGPGTRLTVL.

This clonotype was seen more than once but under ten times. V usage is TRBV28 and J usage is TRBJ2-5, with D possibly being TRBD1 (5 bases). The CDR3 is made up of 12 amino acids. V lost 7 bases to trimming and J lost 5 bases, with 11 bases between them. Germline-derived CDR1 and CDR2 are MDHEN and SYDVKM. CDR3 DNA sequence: TGTGCCAGCACGTCAGGGCTTGAGACCCAGTACTTC. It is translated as CASTSGLETQYF.

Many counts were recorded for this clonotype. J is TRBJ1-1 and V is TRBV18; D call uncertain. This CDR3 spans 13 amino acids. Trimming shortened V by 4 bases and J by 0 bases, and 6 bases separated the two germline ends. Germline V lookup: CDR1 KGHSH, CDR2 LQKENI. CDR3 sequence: CASSLRMNTEAFF. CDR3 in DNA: TGTGCCAGCTCACTCCGGATGAACACTGAAGCTTTCTTT.

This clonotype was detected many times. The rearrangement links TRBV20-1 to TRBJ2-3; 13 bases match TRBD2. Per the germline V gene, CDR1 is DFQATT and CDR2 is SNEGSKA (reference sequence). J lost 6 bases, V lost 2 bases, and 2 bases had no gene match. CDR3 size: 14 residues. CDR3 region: CSARRTSGSDTQYF. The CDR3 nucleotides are TGCAGTGCTAGAAGGACTAGCGGGAGTGATACGCAGTATTTT.

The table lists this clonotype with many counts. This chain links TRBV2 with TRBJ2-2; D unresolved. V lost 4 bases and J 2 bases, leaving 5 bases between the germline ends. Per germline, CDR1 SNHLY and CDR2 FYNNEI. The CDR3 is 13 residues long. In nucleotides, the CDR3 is TGTGCCAGCAGTGGTACTAACACCGGGGAGCTGTTTTTT. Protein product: CASSGTNTGELFF.

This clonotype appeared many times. CDR3 amino acids: CASRTGGRAYEQYF. The DNA of the CDR3 is TGTGCCAGCAGGACTGGCGGGAGGGCCTACGAGCAGTACTTC. This rearrangement joins TRBV28 to TRBJ2-7, with 9 bases that match TRBD2. The CDR3 is 14 residues long. Germline V gene sequence: CDR1 MDHEN, CDR2 SYDVKM. V trimming: 6 bases; J trimming: 2 bases; junction bases outside the gene matches: 5. Full variable domain (outside the CDR3, taken from reference TRBV28 and TRBJ2-7): DVKVTQSSRYLVKRTGEKVFLECVQDMDHENMFWYRQDPGLGLRLIYFSYDVKMKEKGDIPEGYSVSREKKERFSLILESASTNQTSMYLCASRTGGRAYEQYFGPGTRLTVT.

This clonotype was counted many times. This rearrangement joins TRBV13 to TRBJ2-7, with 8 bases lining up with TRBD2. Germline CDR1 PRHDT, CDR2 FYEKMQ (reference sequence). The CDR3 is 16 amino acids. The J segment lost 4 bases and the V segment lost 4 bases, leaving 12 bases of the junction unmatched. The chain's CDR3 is CASSSLLDSGSYEQYF. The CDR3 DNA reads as TGTGCCAGCAGCTCCCTCCTTGACAGCGGGAGTTACGAGCAGTACTTC.

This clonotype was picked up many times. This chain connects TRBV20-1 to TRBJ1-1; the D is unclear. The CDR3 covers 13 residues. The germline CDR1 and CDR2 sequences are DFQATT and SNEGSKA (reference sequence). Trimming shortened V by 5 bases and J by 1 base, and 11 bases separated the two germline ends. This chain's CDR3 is CSAYDPSNTEAFF. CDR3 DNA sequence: TGCAGTGCTTACGACCCTTCGAACACTGAAGCTTTCTTT.